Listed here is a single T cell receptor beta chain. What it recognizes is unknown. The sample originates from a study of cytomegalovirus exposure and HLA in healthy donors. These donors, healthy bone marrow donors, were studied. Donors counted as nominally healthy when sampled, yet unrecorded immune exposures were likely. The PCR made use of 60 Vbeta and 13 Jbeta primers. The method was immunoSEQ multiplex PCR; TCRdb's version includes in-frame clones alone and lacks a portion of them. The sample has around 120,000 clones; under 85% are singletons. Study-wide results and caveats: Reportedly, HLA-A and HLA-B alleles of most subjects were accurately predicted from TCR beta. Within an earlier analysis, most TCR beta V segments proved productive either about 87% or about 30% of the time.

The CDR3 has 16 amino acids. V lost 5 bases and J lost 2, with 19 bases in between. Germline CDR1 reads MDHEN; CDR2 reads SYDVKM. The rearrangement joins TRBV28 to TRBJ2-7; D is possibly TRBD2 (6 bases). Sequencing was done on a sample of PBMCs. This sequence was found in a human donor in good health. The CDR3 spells CASSEVGERAPYEQYF. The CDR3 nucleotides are TGTGCCAGCAGTGAGGTGGGCGAGCGGGCCCCCTACGAGCAGTACTTC.